This T cell receptor beta chain was sequenced for a study of cytomegalovirus exposure and HLA in healthy donors. Sequencing was performed with immunoSEQ multiplex PCR; in TCRdb, only in-frame clones are kept and a portion is missing. The sample consists of 71,000 or so clones, roughly 94% of them appearing once. Germline-derived CDR1 and CDR2 are SNHLY and FYNNEI. The CDR3 has 15 residues. The V segment lost 3 bases and the J segment 6 bases; nucleotides outside the gene matches: 10. As for this clone: Its specificity is not known.

While the first cohort had 600 to 800 subjects, the donors belonged to the separate validation cohort of 100 to 150 subjects. General observations from the study: The authors enumerated under 200 TCR beta chains as linked to cytomegalovirus.

The sequencing input was PBMCs. The clonotype originates from a man between 18 and 35 years old in good health and CMV-seropositive. V usage is TRBV2 and J usage is TRBJ2-7; the match to TRBD2 covers 8 bases. The CDR3 region is CASSDPGLGFIEQYF. CDR3 DNA: TGTGCCAGCAGTGATCCGGGACTAGGGTTTATCGAGCAGTACTTC.